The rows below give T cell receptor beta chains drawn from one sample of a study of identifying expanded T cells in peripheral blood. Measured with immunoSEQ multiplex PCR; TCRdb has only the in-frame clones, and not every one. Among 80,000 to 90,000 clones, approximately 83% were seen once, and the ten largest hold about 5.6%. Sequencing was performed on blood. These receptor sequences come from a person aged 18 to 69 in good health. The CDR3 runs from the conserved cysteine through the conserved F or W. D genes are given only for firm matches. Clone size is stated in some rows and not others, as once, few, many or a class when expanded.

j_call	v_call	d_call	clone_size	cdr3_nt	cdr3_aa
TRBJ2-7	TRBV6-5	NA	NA	TGTGCCAGCAGAATCTACAGGGAAAGCTCCTACGAGCAGTACTTC	CASRIYRESSYEQYF
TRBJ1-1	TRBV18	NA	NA	TGTGCCAGCTCACCCCGGACGGTGAACACTGAAGCTTTCTTT	CASSPRTVNTEAFF
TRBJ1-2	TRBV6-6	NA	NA	TGTGCCAGCACTAAGGGAGGGAGGCACTATGGCTACACCTTC	CASTKGGRHYGYTF
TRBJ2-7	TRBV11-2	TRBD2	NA	TGTGCCAGCAGCTTAACCCGGACTAGCGGGGTCCTACCCGACTACGAGCAGTACTTC	CASSLTRTSGVLPDYEQYF
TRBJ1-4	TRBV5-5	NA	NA	TGTGCCAGCAGCTTGGGGGTCGGGTTGAGTGAAAAACTGTTTTTT	CASSLGVGLSEKLFF
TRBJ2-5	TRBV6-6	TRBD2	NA	TGTGCCAGCAGTTACGGGACTACCAAAGAGACCCAGTACTTC	CASSYGTTKETQYF
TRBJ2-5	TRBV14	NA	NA	TGTGCCAGCAGCCATCTGGAGACCCAGTACTTC	CASSHLETQYF
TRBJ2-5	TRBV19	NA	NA	TGTGCCAGTAGTATTTTAGTGCAAGAGACCCAGTACTTC	CASSILVQETQYF
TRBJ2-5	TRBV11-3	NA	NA	TGTGCCAGCAGCTTGAATCCCACACAAGAGACCCAGTACTTC	CASSLNPTQETQYF
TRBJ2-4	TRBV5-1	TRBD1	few	TGCGCCAGCAGCTTTGGAGCGACAGGGCCGAACATTCAGTACTTC	CASSFGATGPNIQYF
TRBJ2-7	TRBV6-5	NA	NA	TGTGCCAGCACCCTAGGGGGTCCCCCCTACGAGCAGTACTTC	CASTLGGPPYEQYF
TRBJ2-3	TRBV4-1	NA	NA	TGCGCCAGCAGCGTTGGGAGAAGCACAGATACGCAGTATTTT	CASSVGRSTDTQYF
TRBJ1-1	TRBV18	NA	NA	TGTGCCAGCTCACCAATTACTCGGAACACTGAAGCTTTCTTT	CASSPITRNTEAFF
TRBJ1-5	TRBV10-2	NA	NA	TGCGCCAGCGGGGGGGGTTTTGACAATCAGCCCCAGCATTTT	CASGGGFDNQPQHF
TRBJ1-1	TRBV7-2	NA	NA	TGTGCCAGCACCTGGGGGATTGGGGACACCATGAACACTGAAGCTTTCTTT	CASTWGIGDTMNTEAFF
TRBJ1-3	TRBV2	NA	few	TGTGCCACCGGAGGGGAAAACACCATATATTTT	CATGGENTIYF
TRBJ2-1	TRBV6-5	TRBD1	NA	TGTGCCAGCAGTTTACGACAGGGGAACAATGAGCAGTTCTTC	CASSLRQGNNEQFF
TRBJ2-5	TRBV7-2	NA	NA	TGTGCCAGCAGCCTAACCGAGACGGAAGAGACCCAGTACTTC	CASSLTETEETQYF
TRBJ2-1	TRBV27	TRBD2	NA	TGTGCCAGCAGTTTATATGGACTAGCGGGGGGGGTCCCCAGTGAGCAGTTCTTC	CASSLYGLAGGVPSEQFF
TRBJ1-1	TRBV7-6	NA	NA	TGTGCCAGCAGCTTAGGACAGAACACTGAAGCTTTCTTT	CASSLGQNTEAFF
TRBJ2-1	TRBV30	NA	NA	TGTGCCTGGAGGGCCGGGGGAAGTAGCGCCTATGAGCAGTTCTTC	CAWRAGGSSAYEQFF
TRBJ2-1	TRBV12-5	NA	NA	TGTGCTAGTGACCCCGGGACCGGCGAGCAGTTCTTC	CASDPGTGEQFF
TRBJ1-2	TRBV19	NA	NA	TGTGCCAGTAGTATATGGGGGGTAGGGAACTATGGCTACACCTTC	CASSIWGVGNYGYTF
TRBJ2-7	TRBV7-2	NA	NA	TGTGCCAGCAGCTTCGACGGGAGCTCCTACGAGCAGTACTTC	CASSFDGSSYEQYF
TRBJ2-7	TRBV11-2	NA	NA	TGTGCCAGCAGCTTAGGTTCGGGAATCTACGAGCAGTACTTC	CASSLGSGIYEQYF
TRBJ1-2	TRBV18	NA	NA	TGTGCCACCTCAGAACAGGATAACTATGGCTACACCTTC	CATSEQDNYGYTF
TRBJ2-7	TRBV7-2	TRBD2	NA	TGTGCCAGCAGCCCGCCGGGGGGCGAGCAGTACTTC	CASSPPGGEQYF
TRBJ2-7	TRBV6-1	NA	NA	TGTGCCAGCAGTGATTATGGTTACGAGCAGTACTTC	CASSDYGYEQYF
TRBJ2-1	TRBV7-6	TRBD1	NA	TGTGCCAGCAGCTACCCCCTCCGGACAGGGCGAATAGAAGAGAATGAGCAGTTCTTC	CASSYPLRTGRIEENEQFF
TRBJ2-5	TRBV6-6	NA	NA	TGTGCCAGCACCACAACACGGGCGGGTCAGGGGTACTTC	CASTTTRAGQGYF
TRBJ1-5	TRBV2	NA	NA	TGTGCCAGCATGAATGCAGGGCCCCAGCATTTT	CASMNAGPQHF
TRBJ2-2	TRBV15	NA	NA	TGTGCCACCAGCAGGGAAGACGCCGGGGAGCTGTTTTTT	CATSREDAGELFF
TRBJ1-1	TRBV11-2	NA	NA	TGTGCCAGCAGCTTAGGCCAGAACACTGAAGCTTTCTTT	CASSLGQNTEAFF
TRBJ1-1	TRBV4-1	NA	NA	TGCGCCAGCAGCCAAGCAGGTAGCAGAGGGGACACTGAAGCTTTCTTT	CASSQAGSRGDTEAFF
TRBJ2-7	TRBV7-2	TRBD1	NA	TGTGCCAGCAGAAAATGGTCGGCAACAGGGGCCTACGAGCAGTACTTC	CASRKWSATGAYEQYF
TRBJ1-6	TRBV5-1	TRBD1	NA	TGCGCCAGCAGCTTGACGGGACAGTTTAATTCACCCCTCCACTTT	CASSLTGQFNSPLHF
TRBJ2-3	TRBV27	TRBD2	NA	TGTGCCACGGGACTAGCGGGGAAGAACACAGATACGCAGTATTTT	CATGLAGKNTDTQYF
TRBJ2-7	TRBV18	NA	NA	TGTGCCAGCTCACCAGCCCCAGCTCCCTACGAGCAGTACTTC	CASSPAPAPYEQYF
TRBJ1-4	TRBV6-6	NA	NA	TGTGCCAGCAGTTACTCCGGGGTTAATGAAAAACTGTTTTTT	CASSYSGVNEKLFF
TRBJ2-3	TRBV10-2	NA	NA	TGCGCCAGCATTTCCCCCACAGATACGCAGTATTTT	CASISPTDTQYF
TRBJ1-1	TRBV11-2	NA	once	TGTGCCAGCAGCTTTCCCCCAGGGGCTATTGAAGCTTTCTTT	CASSFPPGAIEAFF
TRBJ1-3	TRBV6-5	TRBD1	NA	TGTGCCAGCACCCACGACAGGGCCCGAGGCACCATATATTTT	CASTHDRARGTIYF
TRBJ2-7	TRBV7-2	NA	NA	TGTGCCAGCGGAATCTCCGCCCAGGGATACGAGCAGTACTTC	CASGISAQGYEQYF
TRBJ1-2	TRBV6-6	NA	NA	TGTGCCAGCAGTTACTCGGGGACACCGAGTAACTATGGCTACACCTTC	CASSYSGTPSNYGYTF
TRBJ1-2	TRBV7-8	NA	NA	TGTGCCAGCAGCCCTTTACCCGGAACCCCTGGGGGCTACACCTTC	CASSPLPGTPGGYTF
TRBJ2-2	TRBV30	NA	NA	TGTGCCTGGAGGGGAGGTTTCACCGGGGAGCTGTTTTTT	CAWRGGFTGELFF
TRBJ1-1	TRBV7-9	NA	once	TGTGCCAGCAGCACCTGGGACGGCACTGAAGCTTTCTTT	CASSTWDGTEAFF
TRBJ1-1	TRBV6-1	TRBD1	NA	TGTGCCAGCAGAATCCGACAGGGGACCACTGAAGCTTTCTTT	CASRIRQGTTEAFF
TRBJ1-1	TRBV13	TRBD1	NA	TGTGCCAGCAGCCAGAGGACAGGGGGTTTCACTGAAGCTTTCTTT	CASSQRTGGFTEAFF
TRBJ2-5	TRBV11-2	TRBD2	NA	TGTGCCAGCAGCTTAGGAATGAGCGGGGAATACCCAGAGACCCAGTACTTC	CASSLGMSGEYPETQYF
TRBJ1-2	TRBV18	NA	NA	TGTGCCAGCTCACCGCGACAGGAATCAGAGGGCTACACCTTC	CASSPRQESEGYTF
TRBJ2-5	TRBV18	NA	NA	TGTGCCAGCTCACAGTCCCACGGCGAGACCCAGTACTTC	CASSQSHGETQYF
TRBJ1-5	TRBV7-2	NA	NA	TGTGCCAGCAGCTTAGTAAGGGGTCAGCCCCAGCATTTT	CASSLVRGQPQHF
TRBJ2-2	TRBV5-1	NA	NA	TGCGCCAGCAGCTTGGGGGACAACCTGAACACCGGGGAGCTGTTTTTT	CASSLGDNLNTGELFF
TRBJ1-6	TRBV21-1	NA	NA	TGTGCCAGCAGCAAAGGGGACCCGTCCTATAATTCACCCCTCCACTTT	CASSKGDPSYNSPLHF
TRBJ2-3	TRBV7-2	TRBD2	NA	TGTGCCAGCAGCACCCTGACTAGCGGGGGGACAGATACGCAGTATTTT	CASSTLTSGGTDTQYF
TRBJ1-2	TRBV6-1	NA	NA	TGTGCCAGCAGCCCCCTCTTTTCGGGGGCTGGCGGCTACACCTTC	CASSPLFSGAGGYTF
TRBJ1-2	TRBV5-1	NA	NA	TGCGCCAGCAGCCCCCTTGGAGTGGAGTCATATGGCTACACCTTC	CASSPLGVESYGYTF
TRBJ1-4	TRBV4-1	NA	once	TGCGCCAGCAGCCAAGGTTACAGGGACTGGGGGGAAAAACTGTTTTTT	CASSQGYRDWGEKLFF
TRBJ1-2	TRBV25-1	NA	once	TGTGCCAGCAGTGAATTAGGCTATGGCTACACCTTC	CASSELGYGYTF